Listed here are 30 T cell receptor beta chains from one sample, sequenced in a study of response to subunit inactivated influenza vaccine. TCRdb passed the RT-PCR reads through MiXCR, listing each CDR3 protein once. The sample has 150,000 to 200,000 distinct CDR3 sequences, 12% seen once. The same specimen was also included in a second study, on T cells expressing NK-cell markers. From that study: The authors generated TCR beta cDNA through 5'RACE template switching with UMIs.

Sequences were derived from CD8+ T cells sorted from PBMCs, sampled about 13 days after vaccination. Receptors originate from a man aged 45-65 years who received an inactivated influenza vaccine.

This clonotype was detected only a few times. The chain is built from TRBV29-1 and TRBJ2-2; 8 positions agree with TRBD2. The CDR3 extends over 12 amino acids. J lost 6 bases, V lost 8 bases, and 5 bases had no gene match. Germline V gene data show CDR1 as SQVTM and CDR2 as ANQGSEA. The CDR3 DNA sequence: TGCAGCACCCGGGGGGGGTCCGGGGAGCTGTTTTTT. This codes for CSTRGGSGELFF.

This clonotype was detected only a few times. The chain combines TRBV28 with TRBJ2-5; TRBD1 might be the D (5 bases). Germline loops: CDR1 MDHEN, CDR2 SYDVKM. The CDR3 runs to 16 residues. Trimming removed 2 bases from V and 1 base from J, with 14 bases in between. As DNA, the CDR3 is TGTGCCAGCAGTTTACCCCCACAGGATACCCAAGAGACCCAGTACTTC. Its translation is CASSLPPQDTQETQYF.

On this clonotype itself: The junction and the germline gene differ at one end; a read error may be behind it. The chain has TRBV7-2 and TRBJ2-5, with D perhaps TRBD1 (5 bases). The length of the CDR3 is 14 residues. Germline V gene data show CDR1 as SGHTA and CDR2 as FQGNSA. CDR3 coding DNA: TGTGCCAGCAGCTCCAGGGTTATCTTAGAGACCCAGAACTTC. This codes for CASSSRVILETQNF. The full variable domain, with the rest looked up from reference TRBV7-2 and TRBJ2-5, is GAGVSQSPSNKVTEKGKDVELRCDPISGHTALYWYRQSLGQGLEFLIYFQGNSAPDKSGLPSDRFSAERTGGSVSTLTIQRTQQEDSAVYLCASSSRVILETQNFGPGTRLLVL.

The V and J genes are TRBV28 and TRBJ2-3, with 9 bases lining up with TRBD1. This CDR3 is built from 15 residues. Trimming removed 3 bases from V and 3 bases from J; junction bases left unmatched: 4. Per the germline V gene, CDR1 is MDHEN and CDR2 is SYDVKM. The CDR3 loop is CASSFEQGATDTQYF. CDR3 DNA sequence: TGTGCCAGCAGTTTTGAACAGGGGGCAACAGATACGCAGTATTTT.

The gene calls are TRBV6-6 and TRBJ1-1, with 8 bases identical to TRBD1. The CDR3 totals 13 residues. The ends lost 7 bases at V and 7 bases at J; junction bases unmatched: 8. The germline gives CDR1 MNHNY, CDR2 SVGAGI (reference sequence). The CDR3 nucleotides read TGTGCCAGCATCCCAGGGGGCGCGATTGAAGCTTTCTTT. Protein: CASIPGGAIEAFF.

This clonotype was observed a few times. The rearrangement joins TRBV6-1 to TRBJ1-6; 7 nucleotides match TRBD1. The CDR3 runs to 13 residues. Germline values: CDR1 MNHNS, CDR2 SASEGT. The trim removed 7 bases at V and 9 bases at J, leaving 6 bases unmatched. The CDR3 DNA is TGTGCCAGCACCCAGGGGGGGGCTTCACCCCTCCACTTT. This codes for CASTQGGASPLHF.

This clonotype was counted only a few times. The missing conserved phenylalanine or tryptophan at the end of this CDR3 makes a read error likely. Because the CDR3's place on the DNA is in doubt, the DNA is left out and the CDR3 is given as listed by TCRdb. This chain uses TRBV4-2 with TRBJ2-7. The length of the CDR3 is 11 amino acids, counting both ends. Per the germline V gene, CDR1 is LGHNA and CDR2 is YNFKEQ. This chain's CDR3 is CASSQGGSFVI.

This clonotype was seen only a few times. The gene calls are TRBV12-3 or TRBV12-4 and TRBJ1-1; D is ambiguous. Trimming stripped 9 bases from V and 1 base from J, with 9 bases between. The CDR3 extends over 12 amino acids. CDR3 protein: CASVLGNTEAFF. The CDR3, as DNA: TGTGCCAGTGTATTGGGGAACACTGAAGCTTTCTTT.

The genes are TRBV5-6 and TRBJ2-7; TRBD1 matches at 9 bases. V was pared by 4 bases and J by 3 bases, with 5 bases of the junction left unmatched. CDR1 and CDR2 (germline): SGHDT, YYEEEE. The CDR3 totals 14 residues. The CDR3 DNA follows: TGTGCCAGCAGCCGCGGGACAGGGATCTACGAGCAGTACTTC. Encoded protein: CASSRGTGIYEQYF.

There are many counts of this clonotype. The rearrangement uses TRBV4-3 and TRBJ1-1; 9 nucleotides match TRBD1. After removal of 0 bases from V and 0 bases from J, the junction contained 5 bases not matched to a gene. The CDR3 covers 17 residues. The germline V gene has CDR1 LGHNA and CDR2 YSLEER. The CDR3 coding sequence is TGCGCCAGCAGCCAAGATGTCTGGACAGGGGTGAACACTGAAGCTTTCTTT. Its translation is CASSQDVWTGVNTEAFF.

This clonotype was seen just once. The chain joins TRBV7-9 to TRBJ2-5; possible D gene TRBD1, 6 bases. Germline V gene lookup returns CDR1 SEHNR and CDR2 FQNEAQ (reference sequence). Trimming cost V 6 bases and J 3 bases, with 23 bases left between them. The CDR3 is 17 amino acids. The CDR3: CASSPNGQGRGEETQYF. DNA of the CDR3: TGTGCCAGCAGTCCCAATGGTCAGGGGCGAGGGGAAGAGACCCAGTACTTC.

The gene calls are TRBV29-1 and TRBJ2-3, with 8 positions matching TRBD2. This CDR3 is built from 15 residues. The V gene's germline CDR1 is SQVTM and CDR2 ANQGSEA. Trimming took 8 bases from V and 8 from J; bases not matched to a gene: 18. CDR3 loop: CSSELYSSGIFTQYF. The CDR3 DNA sequence: TGCAGCTCCGAGTTATATAGTAGCGGGATCTTTACGCAGTATTTT.

The table lists this clonotype with a few counts. The chain joins TRBV29-1 to TRBJ2-7; D is ambiguous. V was trimmed by 3 bases and J by 0 bases, leaving 9 bases between them. CDR1 SQVTM and CDR2 ANQGSEA come from the germline V gene. The CDR3 runs to 13 residues. As DNA, the CDR3 is TGCAGCGTTGAGTTGGCGGACTCCTACGAGCAGTACTTC. Residues: CSVELADSYEQYF.

In its sample, this clonotype was seen a few times. The rearrangement uses TRBV6-1 and TRBJ2-5; the D gene is possibly TRBD2 (7 bases). Germline V CDR1 and CDR2: MNHNS, SASEGT. This CDR3 is built from 15 residues. V lost 7 bases and J 1 base, leaving 16 bases between the germline ends. As DNA, the CDR3 is TGTGCCAGCACCCCCTGGGGGGGCAGCCAAGAGACCCAGTACTTC. Amino acid sequence: CASTPWGGSQETQYF.

The CDR3 region has the DNA TGTGCCACCAGCGGTGGTTCCAGGGGGCCGAACACTGAAGCTTTCTTT. This gives the protein CATSGGSRGPNTEAFF. The chain combines TRBV15 with TRBJ1-1; 8 bases are a match to TRBD1. CDR3 size: 16 residues. The J segment lost 1 base and the V segment lost 5 bases, leaving 9 bases of the junction unmatched. CDR1 and CDR2 (germline): LNHNV, YYDKDF (reference sequence).

The chain uses TRBV20-1 and TRBJ2-7; tentative D call: TRBD1 (5 bases). The V gene's germline CDR1 is DFQATT and CDR2 SNEGSKA (reference sequence). The CDR3 is 12 amino acids. Trimming pared 4 bases from V and 5 bases from J, leaving 12 bases between. The DNA for the CDR3 is TGCAGTGCTATACGGCAGGGCCACGAGCAGTACTTC. Protein sequence: CSAIRQGHEQYF.

There are a few counts of this clonotype. This chain uses TRBV2 with TRBJ2-7; unclear D gene. V was pared by 10 bases and J by 0 bases, with 10 bases between. The CDR3 is 12 residues long. Per the germline V gene, CDR1 is SNHLY and CDR2 is FYNNEI. Here the CDR3 DNA reads TGTGCCACCAAAACTCCCTCCTACGAGCAGTACTTC. Its protein product is CATKTPSYEQYF.

This clonotype was detected only a few times. V gene TRBV28 combines with J gene TRBJ1-6, with D hard to call. Looked up from germline, CDR1 is MDHEN and CDR2 is SYDVKM. With 2 bases removed from V and 8 bases from J, the gap between germline ends came to 16 bases. CDR3 length: 16 residues. The CDR3 sequence: CASSLAPAEFDSPLHF. CDR3 in DNA: TGTGCCAGCAGTTTAGCCCCAGCAGAGTTTGATTCACCCCTCCACTTT. The full variable domain, with the rest looked up from reference TRBV28 and TRBJ1-6, is DVKVTQSSRYLVKRTGEKVFLECVQDMDHENMFWYRQDPGLGLRLIYFSYDVKMKEKGDIPEGYSVSREKKERFSLILESASTNQTSMYLCASSLAPAEFDSPLHFGNGTRLTVT.

This clonotype was detected a few times. V usage is TRBV7-9 and J usage is TRBJ2-1; perhaps TRBD1 as D (5 bases). Germline values: CDR1 SEHNR, CDR2 FQNEAQ (reference sequence). Trimming took 5 bases from V and 4 from J, leaving 12 bases between them. The CDR3 extends over 14 amino acids. This chain's CDR3 is CASSAGTGYNEQFF. The CDR3 region has the DNA TGTGCCAGCAGCGCTGGAACAGGTTACAATGAGCAGTTCTTC. Based on the CDR3 plus reference TRBV7-9 and TRBJ2-1, the full variable domain is DTGVSQNPRHKITKRGQNVTFRCDPISEHNRLYWYRQTLGQGPEFLTYFQNEAQLEKSRLLSDRFSAERPKGSFSTLEIQRTEQGDSAMYLCASSAGTGYNEQFFGPGTRLTVL.

The chain employs TRBV15 and TRBJ2-1, with D possibly matching TRBD1 (6 bases). The CDR3 is 13 residues long. The V end was cut by 1 base, the J end by 9 bases, with 10 bases between. CDR1 is LNHNV, CDR2 YYDKDF, per germline (reference sequence). The CDR3 sequence is CATSRGQVSEQFF. The CDR3 DNA reads as TGTGCCACCAGCAGAGGACAGGTCAGTGAGCAGTTCTTC.

The gene calls are TRBV6-2 or TRBV6-3 and TRBJ2-7; 7 bases map to TRBD1. The germline V gene encodes CDR1 MNHEY and CDR2 SVGEGT. CDR3 length equals 14 residues. V lost 2 bases to trimming and J lost 0 bases; unmatched junction nucleotides: 1. The CDR3 reads CASSYRGLSYEQYF. DNA of the CDR3: TGTGCCAGCAGTTACAGGGGGCTCTCCTACGAGCAGTACTTC.

The gene calls are TRBV12-3 or TRBV12-4 and TRBJ1-1; 11 bases agree with TRBD1. The CDR3 is made up of 16 amino acids. Trimming removed 6 bases from V and 3 bases from J; junction bases left unmatched: 9. The CDR3 region has the DNA TGTGCCAGCAGCAGAATTCGGGGACAGGGGGACACTGAAGCTTTCTTT. Its translation is CASSRIRGQGDTEAFF.

This clonotype occurred a few times. The genes are TRBV2 and TRBJ2-5; TRBD2 might be the D (6 bases). Trimming left V 4 bases short and J 5 bases short, with 20 bases between. The CDR3 contains 16 residues. Looked up from germline, CDR1 is SNHLY and CDR2 is FYNNEI. CDR3 sequence reads: CASSAWLAWGRETQYF. CDR3 bases: TGTGCCAGCAGTGCCTGGCTAGCGTGGGGGAGGGAGACCCAGTACTTC.

In this sample, this clonotype turned up many times. The rearrangement joins TRBV15 to TRBJ2-1, with TRBD2 identical over 14 bases. This CDR3 contains 17 residues. The germline V gene has CDR1 LNHNV and CDR2 YYDKDF (reference sequence). V lost 1 base to trimming and J lost 6 bases; unmatched junction nucleotides: 5. Here the CDR3 reads CATSRGLAGGIPNEQFF. CDR3 sequence (DNA): TGTGCCACCAGCAGAGGACTAGCGGGGGGGATCCCCAATGAGCAGTTCTTC.

This clonotype came up a few times. The chain uses TRBV9 and TRBJ2-1; D remains unclear. The germline V gene has CDR1 SGDLS and CDR2 YYNGEE. V was pared by 2 bases and J by 4 bases, with 7 bases between. The CDR3 is 13 amino acids. CDR3 nucleotides: TGTGCCAGCAGCGTTGGGGTTTACAATGAGCAGTTCTTC. This encodes CASSVGVYNEQFF.

This clonotype was seen ten or more times. V usage is TRBV6-5 and J usage is TRBJ2-1; TRBD1 aligns across 12 bases. This CDR3 is 15 amino acids long. Germline trimming cut 2 bases from V and 7 bases from J; bases unmatched to any gene: 3. CDR1 is MNHEY, CDR2 SVGAGI, per germline. CDR3 protein: CASSYGTGGGNEQFF. The DNA of the CDR3 is TGTGCCAGCAGTTACGGGACAGGGGGCGGGAATGAGCAGTTCTTC.

In its sample, this clonotype was seen a few times. This chain connects TRBV20-1 to TRBJ2-1; 10 bases match TRBD2. The V gene end was trimmed by 4 bases and the J gene end by 8 bases; junction bases not matched to a gene: 5. The CDR3 runs to 13 residues. Germline CDR1 reads DFQATT; CDR2 reads SNEGSKA (reference sequence). CDR3 DNA: TGCAGTGCTAATCTAGCGGGGGATTATGAGCAGTTCTTC. Residues: CSANLAGDYEQFF.

This clonotype has more than one count but fewer than ten. The rearrangement joins TRBV5-1 to TRBJ2-3, with 7 bases fitting TRBD1. This CDR3 has 16 residues. After removal of 4 bases from V and 3 bases from J, the junction contained 11 bases not matched to a gene. Germline CDR1 and CDR2: SGHRS and YFSETQ. The CDR3, as DNA: TGCGCCAGCAGCCTAGACAGGGTTCCATCTACAGATACGCAGTATTTT. This sequence encodes CASSLDRVPSTDTQYF.

This clonotype has at least ten counts. The chain joins TRBV6-5 to TRBJ2-7; D possibly corresponds to TRBD1 (5 bases). V lost 4 bases, J lost 5 bases, and 15 bases lay in between. Germline CDR1 reads MNHEY; CDR2 reads SVGAGI. The CDR3 is 14 residues long. Written as DNA, the CDR3 is TGTGCCAGCAGTTCCCAAGGGGCCAAGGACGAGCAGTACTTC. Encoded protein: CASSSQGAKDEQYF.

This clonotype was recorded at least ten times. CDR3 protein: CASSFRLASYNEQFF. CDR3 in DNA: TGCGCCAGCAGCTTTCGACTAGCCTCCTACAATGAGCAGTTCTTC. V is TRBV4-1 and J is TRBJ2-1, with 7 nucleotides matching TRBD2. Trimming at V came to 5 bases and at J to 0 bases, leaving 4 bases not matched to a gene. The CDR3 sequence is 15 residues long. Germline assignment: CDR1 MGHRA and CDR2 YSYEKL.